The source of this T cell receptor beta chain is a study of shared clonotypes between healthy human individuals (TCRdb year 2020). For the wider study: A few men and a couple of women, aged 18 to 49 years, made up the cohort. To increase sequencing depth and limit assay-specific biases, different laboratories used diverse techniques to prepare libraries and sequence TCR repertoires. To estimate repertoire size and how much clonotypes are shared between individuals, the study performed deep sequencing of blood TCR repertoires from 4 to 6 healthy adults. For each donor, three plates each were used for CD4 naive and CD4 memory, two plates were used for CD8 naive, and one plate was used for CD8 memory. Between about 0.8 and 9 billion PBMCs per donor were obtained by leukapheresis. General findings and caveats noted by the study authors: Approximately 5% of naive CD4, 3.5% of naive CD8, 2.3% of memory CD4, and roughly 0.4% of memory CD8 clonotypes were shared across a few donors. Because the study included a small number of donors, the genetic and exposure-history diversity represented was limited. Higher generation probabilities were observed for clonotypes shared by all four sorted-subset donors than for non-shared clonotypes. Sampling was restricted to blood, and TCR repertoires in tissues likely differ from the TCR repertoires found in blood. Incomplete sequencing was indicated by rarefaction of sorted-subset datasets, despite the large sequencing depth. Naive subsets generally had larger estimated clonotype richness than memory subsets did. Pairwise subsampling led to the expectation that sequencing depth would affect the degree of clonotype sharing among donors.

CD8 naive samples were CD45RO-negative cells positively selected for CCR7, giving a CD45RA+CCR7+ population that excluded TemRA cells. The donors were healthy, HIV-negative adults with no recently reported acute infections or vaccinations. Only Caucasian adults living in Nashville, Tennessee, USA were represented among the donors. Blood was collected by leukapheresis, and PBMCs were isolated by Ficoll-Histopaque density gradient centrifugation and then cryopreserved in liquid nitrogen vapor phase. Analytical flow cytometry was used to check the purity and quantity of each magnetically sorted T cell population. Genomic DNA was isolated from each sorted fraction and quantified by UV absorbance on a Nanodrop 2000c. Using the deep immunoSEQ assay, multiplex PCR amplified TCR CDR3 regions from genomic DNA. Extracted genomic DNA from each cell subset was spread evenly across all wells of several immunoSEQ 96-well plates, with each plate serving as a replicate. For sorted subsets, 200 ng of genomic DNA, equivalent to roughly 33,000 T cell genomes, went into each replicate PCR. Purified libraries were quantified with a Qubit 3.0 fluorometer, sized on a Bioanalyzer 2100, and re-quantified with the KAPA Library Quantification kit. Every immunoSEQ 96-well plate was sequenced on a dedicated single-read 150-cycle Illumina NextSeq 550 flow cell. In the original analysis: The immunoSEQ output contained only junctional sequences without quality scores, so filtering could not match that applied to full-length reads. To assign V/J genes and CDR3, sequences were annotated against IMGT germline references using PyIR, a Python wrapper for IgBLAST v1.9. Reads were removed for weak V/J assignments (E-value above 1e-6), missing CDR3, stop codons, out-of-frame junctions, or ambiguous translated residues. V3J clonotypes were defined as sequences sharing an identical inferred V gene, J gene, and CDR3 amino acid sequence. Percentage overlap between repertoires was computed as shared unique clonotypes divided by the size of the smaller repertoire. Three approaches were used to assess repertoire richness: RTK rarefaction, the Chao1 estimator, and Recon v2.1 estimates of unobserved clonotypes. Generation probabilities for all TCRbeta clonotypes obtained by the gDNA method from a few donors were computed using OLGA. The clones in this table, taken by TCRdb from immuneACCESS, are in-frame only. Not every clone is retained; where verified, under half of the shortfall comes from an unresolved V gene, and the cause of the rest is unknown. The V and J calls and clone size were taken over from that table, and D and trimming were inferred from the DNA. Counted in this sample were about 1,800,000 clones; about 94% of them appeared once. Roughly 1% of the sample is held by the ten biggest clonotypes.

From the germline V gene, CDR1 is MNHEY and CDR2 is SVGAGI. The V and J ends are trimmed by 0 bases and 2 bases, leaving 11 bases between them. From its cysteine to its phenylalanine, the CDR3 spans 15 amino acids. Only CDR3 DNA is held: 45 bases, read in frame from base 1. As regards this clone: Its antigen is not yet known. The record has no base qualities; no much larger clone is one base away. Other DNA sequences in the sample encode the same CDR3.

This TCR was recovered from a man younger than 35 in good health. The rearrangement joined TRBV6-5 to TRBJ2-7; D gene: possibly TRBD2, on 6 matching bases. Sequencing input: naive CD8+ T cells sorted from blood. This specimen's cell subset or site label, per the study, means: CD45RA+CCR7+. CDR3 protein: CASSYSEGPAYEQYF. The nucleotides are TGTGCCAGCAGTTACTCGGAGGGGCCGGCCTACGAGCAGTACTTC.